The rows below give T cell receptor beta chains drawn from one sample of a study of identical twins. Via MiXCR, TCRdb re-called the 5' RACE reads, giving one row per CDR3 protein. The sample consists of about 160,000 distinct CDR3 sequences, approximately 4% of them appearing once. The sequenced material came from memory T cells sorted from blood. These TCRs come from a man younger than 30 in good health. CDR3s include the opening cysteine and the closing phenylalanine or tryptophan.

cdr3_aa j_call v_call cdr3_length
CASSLGEGNSNQPQHF TRBJ1-5 TRBV5-1 16
CASSLGETGSPLHF TRBJ1-6 TRBV3-1 14
CASSFSRETQYF TRBJ2-5 TRBV12-3/TRBV12-4 12
CASGDTHNEQFF TRBJ2-1 TRBV6-1 12
CAWMAGPQHYNEQFF TRBJ2-1 TRBV30 15
CASSLGGPPYEQYF TRBJ2-7 TRBV27 14
CASRTTGVNQPQHF TRBJ1-5 TRBV19 14
CASGPIEGKLFF TRBJ1-4 TRBV28 12
CASSLAGSSRELFF TRBJ2-2 TRBV5-1 14
CASSPLTGARQTQYF TRBJ2-5 TRBV6-1 15
CASTGGVGTEAFF TRBJ1-1 TRBV12-3/TRBV12-4 13
CASSSGTSGNYNEQFF TRBJ2-1 TRBV5-1 16
CASSLATSEQETQYF TRBJ2-5 TRBV7-9 15
CSASGREYNEQFF TRBJ2-1 TRBV20-1 13
CASSSGRVLKETQYF TRBJ2-5 TRBV11-3 15
CASSATGANEKLFF TRBJ1-4 TRBV5-1 14
CASGTMSTDTQYF TRBJ2-3 TRBV6-1 13
CSVEEGADYGYTF TRBJ1-2 TRBV29-1 13
CASRRSEIRGSGKLFF TRBJ1-4 TRBV2 16
CSASPPRLGEQFF TRBJ2-1 TRBV20-1 13
CASSFYRQADTQYF TRBJ2-3 TRBV5-5 14
CASGLGTPLRGETQYF TRBJ2-5 TRBV6-1 16
CASSSPKLYNEQFF TRBJ2-1 TRBV28 14
CASISSSYEQYF TRBJ2-7 TRBV6-2/TRBV6-3 12
CASSQELGTDYGYTF TRBJ1-2 TRBV14 15
CASSKTGTSGTDTQYF TRBJ2-3 TRBV5-4 16
CASSQDPLAVTDTQYF TRBJ2-3 TRBV4-1 16
CARGDRRYTF TRBJ1-2 TRBV24-1 10